This is a list of T cell receptor beta chains from one sample in a study of T-cell reconstitution after alpha-beta-depleted transplantation in children. One entry per CDR3 protein, called by TCRdb with MiXCR from the PCR reads. Of some 300,000 distinct CDR3 sequences listed, just over 7.5% were seen once; the top ten hold about 9.1%. Sequenced material: peripheral blood, taken 360 days after TCRalphabeta/CD19-depleted stem cell transplant. The receptors originated from a female patient between 2 and 15 years old who had a stem cell transplant for Fanconi anemia, so the T cells may come from the graft donor. The CDR3 runs from the conserved cysteine through the conserved F or W. The order of the fields is clone size, V gene, D gene, J gene, CDR3 DNA, CDR3 protein. D genes are given only for firm matches. The size field is filled for only some rows; it gives once, few, many or a size class.

size: many; V: TRBV5-1; D: -; J: TRBJ2-5; DNA: TGCGCCAGCAGCTTGGTGCCAGAAATGGAGACCCAGTACTTC; CDR3: CASSLVPEMETQYF
size: many; V: TRBV20-1; D: TRBD1; J: TRBJ2-3; DNA: TGCAGTGCCCAGGGGGACGGAGATACGCAGTATTTT; CDR3: CSAQGDGDTQYF
size: many; V: TRBV5-6; D: -; J: TRBJ2-5; DNA: TGTGCCAGCAGCTTGGGGCAGGGGATCCAAGAGACCCAGTACTTC; CDR3: CASSLGQGIQETQYF
size: many; V: TRBV20-1; D: -; J: TRBJ2-1; DNA: TGCAGTGCTAGAGATACGGGACGCTCCTACAATGAGCAGTTCTTC; CDR3: CSARDTGRSYNEQFF
size: few; V: TRBV7-6; D: TRBD1; J: TRBJ1-1; DNA: TGTGCCAGCAGCTCCGGACAGGGGCGGCTGAACACTGAAGCTTTCTTT; CDR3: CASSSGQGRLNTEAFF
size: few; V: TRBV20-1; D: TRBD1; J: TRBJ2-5; DNA: TGCAGTGCTTCGGACAGGGGCGTGGGGGAGACCCAGTACTTC; CDR3: CSASDRGVGETQYF
size: many; V: TRBV9; D: TRBD1; J: TRBJ2-7; DNA: TGTGCCAGCAGCGCAGGGACAGGGGTAACCTACGAGCAGTACTTC; CDR3: CASSAGTGVTYEQYF
size: many; V: TRBV2; D: -; J: TRBJ2-7; DNA: TGTGCCAGCAGTGAAAGGGCAGCTCGTGACGCTGTCGAGCAGTACTTC; CDR3: CASSERAARDAVEQYF
size: -; V: TRBV7-9; D: -; J: TRBJ2-5; DNA: TGTGCCAGCAGCCCGGACTCCGGGTGGACCCAGTACTTC; CDR3: CASSPDSGWTQYF
size: -; V: TRBV6-6; D: -; J: TRBJ2-5; DNA: TGTGCCAGCAGTTACCGTAAGACCCAGTACTTC; CDR3: CASSYRKTQYF
size: many; V: TRBV10-3; D: -; J: TRBJ2-1; DNA: TGTGCCATCAGTGACGGCCGTAATAATGAGCAGTTCTTC; CDR3: CAISDGRNNEQFF
size: few; V: TRBV7-9; D: -; J: TRBJ1-2; DNA: TGTGCCAGCAGCTTATCGGGGTTCGGCTACACCTTC; CDR3: CASSLSGFGYTF
size: many; V: TRBV7-9; D: -; J: TRBJ2-1; DNA: TGTGCCAGCAGACCCCCTCGAAATGAGCAGTTCTTC; CDR3: CASRPPRNEQFF
size: many; V: TRBV29-1; D: -; J: TRBJ1-1; DNA: TGCAGCGTTGCCCTTCGGCCGAACACTGAAGCTTTCTTT; CDR3: CSVALRPNTEAFF
size: -; V: TRBV5-1; D: -; J: TRBJ2-3; DNA: TGCGCCAGCAGCTTGGATGTGATCACAGATACGCAGTATTTT; CDR3: CASSLDVITDTQYF
size: many; V: TRBV4-3; D: TRBD2; J: TRBJ2-3; DNA: TGCGCCAGCAGCCAAGATCGCGGGGGGGGCACAGATACGCAGTATTTT; CDR3: CASSQDRGGGTDTQYF
size: many; V: TRBV12-3/TRBV12-4; D: -; J: TRBJ1-1; DNA: TGTGCCAGCAGTTTAGTAGGGGGAGGAGAAGCTTTCTTT; CDR3: CASSLVGGGEAFF
size: many; V: TRBV6-2/TRBV6-3; D: -; J: TRBJ2-1; DNA: TGTGCCAGCTTACAGGACCTATACAATGAGCAGTTCTTC; CDR3: CASLQDLYNEQFF
size: many; V: TRBV15; D: -; J: TRBJ2-3; DNA: TGTGCCACCAGCAGAGGGACTGTTTACACAGATACGCAGTATTTT; CDR3: CATSRGTVYTDTQYF
size: many; V: TRBV20-1; D: -; J: TRBJ2-5; DNA: TGCAGTGCTAGGTCGGGGGAGACCCAGTACTTC; CDR3: CSARSGETQYF
size: -; V: TRBV4-2; D: TRBD2; J: TRBJ2-3; DNA: TGTGCCAGCAGCCAAAGATGGCGGGGGGAAGTTGCAGATACGCAGTATTTT; CDR3: CASSQRWRGEVADTQYF
size: -; V: TRBV7-9; D: -; J: TRBJ2-3; DNA: TGTGCCAGCAGCAAGACTGTCACCAGCACAGATACGCAGTATTTT; CDR3: CASSKTVTSTDTQYF
size: many; V: TRBV4-3; D: TRBD1; J: TRBJ2-1; DNA: TGCGCCAGCAGCCAGTACAGGGGCTATGAGCAGTTCTTC; CDR3: CASSQYRGYEQFF
size: many; V: TRBV29-1; D: -; J: TRBJ2-7; DNA: TGCAGCGTTGAAGTCCGTCAGGGGAGGGCCTACGAGCAGTACTTC; CDR3: CSVEVRQGRAYEQYF
size: few; V: TRBV5-1; D: TRBD1; J: TRBJ2-7; DNA: TGCGCCAGCAGCTTGGAACAGGGGGGATACGAGCAGTACTTC; CDR3: CASSLEQGGYEQYF
size: many; V: TRBV7-3; D: -; J: TRBJ2-2; DNA: TGTGCCAGCAGCTCCCTCTCTACTACCGGGGAGCTGTTTTTT; CDR3: CASSSLSTTGELFF
size: -; V: TRBV20-1; D: -; J: TRBJ2-3; DNA: TGCAGTGCTAGTCGCACAGATACGCAGTATTTT; CDR3: CSASRTDTQYF
size: many; V: TRBV20-1; D: -; J: TRBJ2-7; DNA: TGCAGTGCTAGGGACCTCAGCTCCTACGAGCAGTACTTC; CDR3: CSARDLSSYEQYF
size: many; V: TRBV20-1; D: -; J: TRBJ2-3; DNA: TGCAGTCCGTGGACGACCTCTAGCACAGATACGCAGTATTTT; CDR3: CSPWTTSSTDTQYF